The entry that follows covers one TCR beta chain sequence. This sample is drawn from a study of T cells in localized non-small cell lung cancer. The CDR3 runs 16 residues. V gave up 5 bases and J gave up 3 bases, with 16 bases separating them. In germline, CDR1 is LNHDA, CDR2 SQIVND (reference sequence). Generated by immunoSEQ multiplex PCR, the TCRdb table keeps only in-frame clones and is missing some. The sample has about 32,000 clones; roughly 86% are singletons. The clonotype was recovered from a woman aged 35-75 years with stage III lung adenocarcinoma. Source: peripheral blood mononuclear cells, taken before any cancer treatment. The chain combines TRBV19 with TRBJ2-2, with unresolved D. CDR3 sequence: CASSGLIRSDTGELFF. In DNA form, the CDR3 reads TGTGCCAGTAGTGGGCTAATCAGGTCGGACACCGGGGAGCTGTTTTTT.